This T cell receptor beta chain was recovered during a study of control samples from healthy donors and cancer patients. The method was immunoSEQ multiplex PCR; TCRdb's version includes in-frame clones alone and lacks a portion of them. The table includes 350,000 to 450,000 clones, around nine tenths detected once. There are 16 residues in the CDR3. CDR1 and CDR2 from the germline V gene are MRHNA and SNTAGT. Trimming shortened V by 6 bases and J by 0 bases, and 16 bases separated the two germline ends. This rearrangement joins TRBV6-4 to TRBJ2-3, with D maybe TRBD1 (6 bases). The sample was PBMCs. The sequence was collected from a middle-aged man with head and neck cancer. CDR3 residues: CASRRHDRSSTDTQYF. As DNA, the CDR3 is TGTGCCAGCAGGAGACATGACAGGAGTAGCACAGATACGCAGTATTTT.